The 9 T cell receptor beta chains reported below all come from one sample, sequenced in a study of T cell changes during pregnancy in multiple sclerosis (dated by TCRdb to the late 2010s). The library was generated by the immunoSEQ multiplex PCR assay. The source is immuneACCESS, and TCRdb retained only in-frame sequences with V and J called. Part of the clones is not carried over; for the studies checked, unresolved V genes explain less than half of this, and the remainder is unexplained. Across this sample there are about 40,000 clones, with 88% seen only once. Approximately 1% of the sample is taken by the ten largest. This sample comprised CD4+ T cells from peripheral blood mononuclear cells, obtained in the second trimester of pregnancy. The receptors come from a female donor with multiple sclerosis, enrolled in a pregnancy study.

The gene calls are TRBV7-9 and TRBJ2-4; D remains unclear. The germline CDR1 and CDR2 sequences are SEHNR and FQNEAQ (reference sequence). This CDR3 is built from 17 residues. The V end lost 0 bases, the J end lost 0 bases, and 12 bases lay between the germline ends. The CDR3, as DNA: TGTGCCAGCAGCTTAGCCCCCTCTACTGAAGCCAAAAACATTCAGTACTTC. The encoded protein is CASSLAPSTEAKNIQYF.

The gene calls are TRBV5-1 and TRBJ2-1, with TRBD2 matching over 15 bases. This CDR3 has 17 amino acids. Germline assignment: CDR1 SGHRS and CDR2 YFSETQ. V shed 4 bases and J 2 bases; nucleotides not matched to a gene: 4. CDR3 loop: CASSTGLAGGPYNEQFF. The CDR3, as DNA: TGCGCCAGCAGCACGGGACTAGCGGGAGGTCCCTACAATGAGCAGTTCTTC.

This rearrangement joins TRBV6-1 to TRBJ2-3; D may be TRBD2 (6 bases). Germline loops: CDR1 MNHNS, CDR2 SASEGT. The CDR3 has 14 amino acids. Trimming shortened V by 8 bases and J by 6 bases, and 18 bases separated the two germline ends. The CDR3 here is CASAPGLGADTQYF. The CDR3 nucleotides read TGTGCCAGCGCCCCGGGACTGGGAGCTGATACGCAGTATTTT.

The CDR3, as DNA: TGTGCCAGCAGACCCCAGGACAGGGCGAACACTGAAGCTTTCTTT. The encoded protein is CASRPQDRANTEAFF. The chain recombines TRBV7-9 with TRBJ1-1, with 8 bases that match TRBD1. The germline V gene encodes CDR1 SEHNR and CDR2 FQNEAQ (reference sequence). This CDR3 is 15 amino acids long. The trim removed 6 bases at V and 1 base at J, leaving 7 bases unmatched. Drawing the rest from reference TRBV7-9 and TRBJ1-1, the complete variable domain is DTGVSQNPRHKITKRGQNVTFRCDPISEHNRLYWYRQTLGQGPEFLTYFQNEAQLEKSRLLSDRFSAERPKGSFSTLEIQRTEQGDSAMYLCASRPQDRANTEAFFGQGTRLTVV.

This clone was counted once. At one end the junction does not follow the germline gene, possibly because of a read error. Other nucleotide sequences in the sample specify the same CDR3. The V call is TRBV5-1, the J call TRBJ2-1, with 7 bases that match TRBD2. The CDR3 is 13 residues long. From germline, CDR1 is SGHRS and CDR2 YFSETQ. This CDR3 reads CASSLGGRAEQFF. The CDR3 region has the DNA TGCGCCAGCAGTTTGGGCGGGAGAGCCGAGCAGTTCTTC.

The chain combines TRBV6-6 with TRBJ2-5; D not resolved. V was trimmed by 4 bases and J by 5 bases, leaving 5 bases between them. Germline assignment: CDR1 MNHNY and CDR2 SVGAGI (reference sequence). This CDR3 contains 11 residues. The CDR3 loop is CASSSVETQYF. The CDR3 region has the DNA TGTGCCAGCAGTTCCGTGGAGACCCAGTACTTC.

This clone was seen a single time. The rearrangement joins TRBV15 to TRBJ2-1; 9 positions match TRBD2. Germline CDR1 reads LNHNV; CDR2 reads YYDKDF (reference sequence). CDR3 size: 15 residues. J was trimmed by 9 bases and V by 0 bases; bases with no gene match: 6. Here the CDR3 DNA reads TGTGCCACCAGCAGAGATCAGGGACTAGCAGGTGAGCAGTTCTTC. Translation: CATSRDQGLAGEQFF.

This clone was observed a single time. Within the sample, other DNA sequences also encode this same CDR3. This chain joins TRBV6-5 and TRBJ2-2; 13 bases are shared with TRBD2. V shed 3 bases and J 6 bases; nucleotides not matched to a gene: 4. The CDR3 has 16 amino acids. CDR1 and CDR2 (germline): MNHEY, SVGAGI. Here the CDR3 reads CASSYLTSGRPGELFF. CDR3 in DNA: TGTGCCAGCAGTTATTTGACTAGCGGGAGGCCCGGGGAGCTGTTTTTT.

The gene calls are TRBV5-1 and TRBJ1-4; 7 bases agree with TRBD1. CDR3 length equals 16 residues. Germline CDR1 and CDR2: SGHRS and YFSETQ. V lost 4 bases and J lost 0; bases outside the gene matches: 6. The CDR3 region is CASSLGGQPTNEKLFF. DNA for the CDR3: TGCGCCAGCAGCCTTGGGGGACAGCCAACTAATGAAAAACTGTTTTTT.